The text below deals with one T cell receptor (beta chain). The data stem from a study of blood T cell repertoires in COVID-19. Clones were sequenced by immunoSEQ multiplex PCR, and TCRdb holds only the in-frame ones, with some missing. Here the sample spans about 170,000 clones, roughly 85% being singletons. This CDR3 spans 16 amino acids. Trimming left V 0 bases short and J 7 bases short, with 18 bases between. Germline V lookup: CDR1 MNHEY, CDR2 SVGAGI. The chain employs TRBV6-5 and TRBJ1-2, with D unresolved. The origin of this receptor is a human donor with acute or convalescent COVID-19. The donor label of this sample is uncertain. Sequenced sample: peripheral blood. For the CDR3, the DNA is TGTGCCAGCAGTTACTCGTTCGATCGGAGGGCCGGTGGCTACACCTTC. This translates into CASSYSFDRRAGGYTF.